This T cell receptor (beta chain) was documented in a study of PD-L1 blockade in urothelial cancer. TCRdb's table, derived via immunoSEQ multiplex PCR, lists solely in-frame clones and lacks some. The repertoire includes tens of thousands of clones, 80% to 85% of them detected once, and 4% to 6% sits in the top ten. The TCR sequence derives from a man aged 70 or older with urothelial cancer. The sequencing used PBMCs, collected around atezolizumab (anti-PD-L1) treatment.

The CDR3 spells CASSLSTSGKWGTDTQYF. The CDR3 DNA reads as TGTGCCAGCAGCTTAAGTACTAGCGGGAAATGGGGCACAGATACGCAGTATTTT. The V call is TRBV5-6, the J call TRBJ2-3; 10 bases agree with TRBD2. After removal of 2 bases from V and 1 base from J, the junction contained 10 bases not matched to a gene. CDR1 SGHDT and CDR2 YYEEEE come from the germline V gene. The length of the CDR3 is 18 residues.